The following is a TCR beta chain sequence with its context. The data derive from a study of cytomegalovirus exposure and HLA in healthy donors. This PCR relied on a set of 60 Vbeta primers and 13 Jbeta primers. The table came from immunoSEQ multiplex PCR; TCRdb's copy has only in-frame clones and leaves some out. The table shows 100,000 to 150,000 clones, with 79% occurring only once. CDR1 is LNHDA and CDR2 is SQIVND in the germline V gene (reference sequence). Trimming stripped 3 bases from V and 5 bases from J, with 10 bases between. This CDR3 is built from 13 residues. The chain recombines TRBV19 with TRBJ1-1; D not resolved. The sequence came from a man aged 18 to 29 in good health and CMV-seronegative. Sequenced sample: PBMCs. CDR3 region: CASSIEGDTEAFF. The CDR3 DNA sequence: TGTGCCAGTAGTATCGAGGGAGATACTGAAGCTTTCTTT. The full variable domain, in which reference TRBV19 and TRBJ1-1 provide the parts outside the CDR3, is DGGITQSPKYLFRKEGQNVTLSCEQNLNHDAMYWYRQDPGQGLRLIYYSQIVNDFQKGDIAEGYSVSREKKESFPLTVTSAQKNPTAFYLCASSIEGDTEAFFGQGTRLTVV.